This passage covers 27 T cell receptor beta chains from one sample sequenced in a study of T cells in Graves' hyperthyroidism and ophthalmopathy. The source material, RNA transcripts, was used to amplify TCR beta CDR3 regions. The HTBI set primed first-round TCR CDR3 RT-PCR. From the multiplex PCR reads, TCRdb called clonotypes with MiXCR, one entry per CDR3 protein. This table holds roughly 500,000 distinct CDR3 sequences, 15% to 20% found once. Sequenced material: blood. These receptors all stem from a woman aged 25 to 39 with Graves' ophthalmopathy.

The table lists this clonotype with many counts. The J gene is TRBJ1-4, the V gene TRBV5-1, with D hard to call. Germline lookup yields CDR1 SGHRS and CDR2 YFSETQ. The V end lost 1 base, the J end lost 8 bases, and 15 bases lay between the germline ends. CDR3 length: 15 residues. DNA for the CDR3: TGCGCCAGCAGCTTGCAGCCCCCCGGTGGCGAAAAACTGTTTTTT. Its protein product is CASSLQPPGGEKLFF.

This clonotype was counted ten times or more. The chain recombines TRBV5-1 with TRBJ2-7; D gene unclear. The germline CDR1 and CDR2 sequences are SGHRS and YFSETQ. This CDR3 has 15 residues. Trimming left V 2 bases short and J 5 bases short, with 17 bases between. The CDR3: CASSFSSPSRDEQYF. DNA of the CDR3: TGCGCCAGCAGCTTCTCCAGTCCCTCTAGGGACGAGCAGTACTTC. The variable domain in full, completed from reference TRBV5-1 and TRBJ2-7, reads KAGVTQTPRYLIKTRGQQVTLSCSPISGHRSVSWYQQTPGQGLQFLFEYFSETQRNKGNFPGRFSGRQFSNSRSEMNVSTLELGDSALYLCASSFSSPSRDEQYFGPGTRLTVT.

The genes are TRBV30 and TRBJ2-3; 10 bases are a match to TRBD2. The CDR3 totals 14 residues. Germline lookup yields CDR1 GTSNPN and CDR2 SVGIG (reference sequence). V trimming: 5 bases; J trimming: 3 bases; junction bases outside the gene matches: 5. The CDR3 region is CAWSLAGVTDTQYF. DNA of the CDR3: TGTGCCTGGTCCCTAGCGGGAGTGACAGATACGCAGTATTTT.

V and J are TRBV9 and TRBJ2-1; 7 bases map to TRBD1. The ends lost 3 bases at V and 3 bases at J; junction bases unmatched: 9. Germline CDR1 SGDLS, CDR2 YYNGEE. The CDR3 totals 16 residues. The CDR3 loop reads CASSGRVGTVYNEQFF. CDR3 nucleotides: TGTGCCAGCAGCGGTAGAGTCGGGACAGTCTACAATGAGCAGTTCTTC.

This clonotype was detected ten times or more. The V gene is TRBV11-2, the J gene TRBJ2-5; a possible D gene is TRBD2 (5 bases). V lost 1 base and J lost 5, with 17 bases in between. The length of the CDR3 is 16 residues. The germline CDR1 and CDR2 sequences are SGHAT and FQNNGV. Written as DNA, the CDR3 is TGTGCCAGCAGCTTAGTTTGGTGGGAGCGGCCGGAGACCCAGTACTTC. Its translation is CASSLVWWERPETQYF.

This clonotype was seen many times. The CDR3 is CASSFDRGRTEAFF. CDR3 DNA sequence: TGTGCCAGCAGCTTCGACAGGGGGCGGACTGAAGCTTTCTTT. V is TRBV7-2 and J is TRBJ1-1; 10 bases are a match to TRBD1. V gave up 3 bases and J gave up 5 bases; unmatched junction bases: 3. The CDR3 runs to 14 residues. Germline V gene data show CDR1 as SGHTA and CDR2 as FQGNSA.

In this sample, this clonotype turned up many times. The chain is built from TRBV7-9 and TRBJ2-1; D remains ambiguous. Trimming left V 1 base short and J 7 bases short, with 17 bases between. The CDR3 is 16 residues long. Germline lookup yields CDR1 SEHNR and CDR2 FQNEAQ (reference sequence). The chain's CDR3 is CASSLDPRGKWNEQFF. For the CDR3, the DNA is TGTGCCAGCAGCTTAGATCCGAGAGGAAAATGGAATGAGCAGTTCTTC.

This clonotype was observed a handful of times. The gene calls are TRBV28 and TRBJ2-5; a weak D match, TRBD2 (5 bases). CDR3 length: 14 amino acids. Germline V CDR1 and CDR2: MDHEN, SYDVKM. V lost 3 bases and J 5 bases, leaving 13 bases between the germline ends. CDR3 amino acids: CASSFVARRETQYF. The CDR3 DNA reads TGTGCCAGCAGTTTTGTGGCCCGGAGGGAGACCCAGTACTTC.

On this clonotype: Just one base apart from a much larger clone, this may be a read error. The chain links TRBV2 to TRBJ2-7, with D tentatively TRBD1 (5 bases). Germline CDR1 and CDR2: SNHLY and FYNNEI. Trimming left V 8 bases short and J 3 bases short, with 11 bases between. This CDR3 has 12 amino acids. In DNA, the CDR3 is TGTGCCAGCCGACAGAAAAACTACGAGCAGTACTTC. Translating it yields CASRQKNYEQYF.

The table lists this clonotype with many counts. The chain links TRBV3-1 to TRBJ1-5, with a weak D call TRBD1 (5 bases). The CDR3 is made up of 16 amino acids. Trimming stripped 0 bases from V and 4 bases from J, with 13 bases between. Germline lookup yields CDR1 LGHDT and CDR2 YNNKEL (reference sequence). The CDR3 DNA reads TGTGCCAGCAGCCAAGATTGGGGGACTGGAAATCAGCCCCAGCATTTT. It is translated as CASSQDWGTGNQPQHF.

The rearrangement links TRBV29-1 to TRBJ2-7; no clear D gene. From germline, CDR1 is SQVTM and CDR2 ANQGSEA. Trimming removed 3 bases from V and 6 bases from J, with 12 bases in between. CDR3 length equals 12 residues. The CDR3 protein is CSVESRGSEQYF. The CDR3 DNA reads TGCAGCGTTGAGAGCCGTGGATCCGAGCAGTACTTC.

In this sample, this clonotype turned up many times. The V and J genes are TRBV7-9 and TRBJ2-7; D is ambiguous. Trimming left V 2 bases short and J 7 bases short, with 9 bases between. The germline V gene has CDR1 SEHNR and CDR2 FQNEAQ (reference sequence). This CDR3 is 12 amino acids long. The CDR3: CASSLIPSEQYF. The DNA of the CDR3 is TGTGCCAGCAGCTTAATCCCCTCGGAGCAGTACTTC.

The chain is built from TRBV7-2 and TRBJ2-1; 11 nucleotides match TRBD2. CDR1 and CDR2 from the germline V gene are SGHTA and FQGNSA. The length of the CDR3 is 17 residues. The V and J ends lost 0 bases and 1 base, in that order; junction bases with no gene match: 2. Here the CDR3 DNA reads TGTGCCAGCAGCTTAGCACTAGCGGGAGTGTCCTACAATGAGCAGTTCTTC. Amino acid sequence: CASSLALAGVSYNEQFF.

The gene calls are TRBV7-2 and TRBJ2-3; D gene ambiguous. V was clipped by 5 bases and J by 5 bases, with 11 bases between them. The CDR3 loop spans 13 amino acids. The germline V gene has CDR1 SGHTA and CDR2 FQGNSA. DNA of the CDR3: TGTGCCAGCAGCCATTCGAAGCGAGATACGCAGTATTTT. Its translation is CASSHSKRDTQYF.

This clonotype has just a few counts. The chain recombines TRBV14 with TRBJ2-7; D is undetermined. With 0 bases removed from V and 2 bases from J, the gap between germline ends came to 5 bases. CDR3 length equals 13 residues. Germline-derived CDR1 and CDR2 are SGHDN and FVKESK. The CDR3: CASSQDMAYEQYF. The CDR3 DNA is TGTGCCAGCAGCCAAGATATGGCCTACGAGCAGTACTTC.

The J gene is TRBJ2-5, the V gene TRBV20-1; 7 bases match TRBD1. The CDR3 covers 15 residues. The germline gives CDR1 DFQATT, CDR2 SNEGSKA (reference sequence). V was clipped by 0 bases and J by 3 bases; unmatched bases: 7. CDR3 sequence (DNA): TGCAGTGCTAGAGATTTTATCGGGACAGAAGAGACCCAGTACTTC. Translation gives CSARDFIGTEETQYF.

This clonotype was picked up many times. The rearrangement links TRBV18 to TRBJ1-5; D gene uncertain. Trimming took 2 bases from V and 2 from J, leaving 10 bases between them. The CDR3 sequence is 15 residues long. Germline V lookup: CDR1 KGHSH, CDR2 LQKENI. CDR3 sequence: CASSPEGMGNQPQHF. The CDR3 region has the DNA TGTGCCAGCTCACCAGAGGGAATGGGCAATCAGCCCCAGCATTTT.

The chain has TRBV29-1 and TRBJ2-3, with D hard to call. Between the trimmed V and J ends, which lost 6 bases and 0 bases, there was a span of 7 bases. The V gene's germline CDR1 is SQVTM and CDR2 ANQGSEA. CDR3 length equals 12 residues. The CDR3 DNA is TGCAGCGTGCACCCTAGCACAGATACGCAGTATTTT. Protein product: CSVHPSTDTQYF.

This clonotype was observed many times. The chain combines TRBV6-2 or TRBV6-3 with TRBJ2-7; 9 bases map to TRBD2. There are 17 residues in the CDR3. Germline loops: CDR1 MNHEY, CDR2 SVGEGT. Losses at the gene ends were 5 bases for V and 3 bases for J; bases not matched to a gene: 14. For the CDR3, the DNA is TGTGCCAGCAGTCTTAGCGGGAGCCTAAGGAAAAGCTACGAGCAGTACTTC. Encoded protein: CASSLSGSLRKSYEQYF.

V gene TRBV28 combines with J gene TRBJ1-5; TRBD1 is a possible D gene (5 bases). Trimming took 1 base from V and 6 from J, leaving 13 bases between them. Per germline, CDR1 MDHEN and CDR2 SYDVKM. The CDR3 consists of 15 residues. Here the CDR3 DNA reads TGTGCCAGCAGTTTATTACGAGGGGTTGGTCAGCCCCAGCATTTT. Translating gives CASSLLRGVGQPQHF.

This sequence joins TRBV24-1 and TRBJ2-3; 16 nucleotides match TRBD2. CDR1 is KGHDR and CDR2 is SFDVKD in the germline V gene. This CDR3 has 18 residues. The J segment lost 7 bases and the V segment lost 3 bases, leaving 9 bases of the junction unmatched. DNA for the CDR3: TGTGCCACCAGTGATCCACCGGGACTAGCGGGAGGGCCGCATACGCAGTATTTT. Its protein is CATSDPPGLAGGPHTQYF.

Notes on this clonotype: Germline is not matched at one junction end, which may reflect a read error. This chain links TRBV6-1 with TRBJ2-7; 8 positions agree with TRBD2. From germline, CDR1 is MNHNS and CDR2 SASEGT. The CDR3 extends over 13 amino acids. The CDR3, as DNA: TGTGCCAGCAGACCTAGCGGGCGTTACGAGCAGCACTTC. Translating gives CASRPSGRYEQHF.

This rearrangement joins TRBV6-5 to TRBJ2-7; 8 bases are a match to TRBD1. Germline V gives CDR1 MNHEY, CDR2 SVGAGI. There are 15 residues in the CDR3. J was trimmed by 2 bases and V by 5 bases; bases with no gene match: 8. This CDR3 reads CASSHPTGDTYEQYF. The DNA of the CDR3 is TGTGCCAGCAGTCACCCGACAGGGGACACCTACGAGCAGTACTTC.

The chain combines TRBV6-1 with TRBJ1-1; 11 bases align to TRBD1. V shed 6 bases, J shed 5 bases, and the junction held 8 bases outside the gene matches. CDR1 is MNHNS and CDR2 is SASEGT in the germline V gene. CDR3 length: 15 residues. The CDR3 here is CASRAPGQGVTEAFF. The CDR3 DNA sequence: TGTGCCAGCAGAGCGCCGGGACAGGGGGTAACTGAAGCTTTCTTT.

The rearrangement links TRBV7-2 to TRBJ1-5; 7 positions match TRBD1. With V trimmed by 5 bases and J by 5 bases, 12 bases remained unmatched. The germline V gene has CDR1 SGHTA and CDR2 FQGNSA. The CDR3 runs 16 residues. CDR3 sequence: CASSLNPTGNHQPQHF. In DNA form, the CDR3 reads TGTGCCAGCAGCCTTAACCCGACAGGGAACCATCAGCCCCAGCATTTT.

This clonotype was observed a handful of times. The chain recombines TRBV9 with TRBJ2-7; D is unclear. This CDR3 comprises 14 residues. Germline V lookup: CDR1 SGDLS, CDR2 YYNGEE. Trimming removed 3 bases at V and 9 bases at J, with 19 bases between. DNA for the CDR3: TGTGCCAGCAGCGCGACTGCGGACCGGGTGGGGCAGTACTTC. Its translation: CASSATADRVGQYF.

In its sample, this clonotype was seen a few times. This rearrangement joins TRBV7-2 to TRBJ2-1; 7 positions agree with TRBD1. This CDR3 has 16 amino acids. Trimming cost V 5 bases and J 4 bases; bases outside gene matches: 11. The germline V gene has CDR1 SGHTA and CDR2 FQGNSA. The DNA of the CDR3 is TGTGCCAGCAGCCCGCGACAGGGATTTTATTACAATGAGCAGTTCTTC. Its protein product is CASSPRQGFYYNEQFF.